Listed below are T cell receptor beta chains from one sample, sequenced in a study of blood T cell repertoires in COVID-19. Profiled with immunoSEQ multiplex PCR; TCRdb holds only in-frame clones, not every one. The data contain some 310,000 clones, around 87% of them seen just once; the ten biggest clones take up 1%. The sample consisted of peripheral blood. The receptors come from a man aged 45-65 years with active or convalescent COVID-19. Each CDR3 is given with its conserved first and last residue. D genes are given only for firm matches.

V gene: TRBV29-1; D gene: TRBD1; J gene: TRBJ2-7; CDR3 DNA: TGCAGCGTTGCTCGACAGGGGACCTACGAGCAGTACTTC; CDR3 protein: CSVARQGTYEQYF
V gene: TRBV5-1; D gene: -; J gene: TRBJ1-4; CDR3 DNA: TGCGCCAGCAGCTTGGGAGGCGGTGAAAAACTGTTTTTT; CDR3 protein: CASSLGGGEKLFF
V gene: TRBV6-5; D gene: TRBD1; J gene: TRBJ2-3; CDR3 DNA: TGTGCCAGCAGTTATAGGGGGCATACGGCAGATACGCAGTATTTT; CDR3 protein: CASSYRGHTADTQYF
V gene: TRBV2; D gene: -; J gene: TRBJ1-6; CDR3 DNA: TGTGCCAGCCGACTTGGACAGTCGGGATCACCCCTCCACTTT; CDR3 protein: CASRLGQSGSPLHF
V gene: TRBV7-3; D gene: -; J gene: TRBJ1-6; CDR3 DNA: TGTGCCAGCAGCTTATCGCAGATGAATTCACCCCTCCACTTT; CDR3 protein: CASSLSQMNSPLHF
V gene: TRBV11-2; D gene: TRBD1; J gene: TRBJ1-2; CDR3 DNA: TGTGCCAGCAGACAAGACAGGGGGCAAGGCTACACCTTC; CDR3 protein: CASRQDRGQGYTF
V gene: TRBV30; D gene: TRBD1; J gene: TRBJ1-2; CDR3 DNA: TGTGCCTGGAGAAGGGGACAGGAGAACTATGGCTACACCTTC; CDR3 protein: CAWRRGQENYGYTF
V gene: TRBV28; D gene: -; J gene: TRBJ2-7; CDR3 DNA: TGTGCCAGCAGTCCTCAGCGGTTCTACGAGCAGTACTTC; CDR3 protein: CASSPQRFYEQYF
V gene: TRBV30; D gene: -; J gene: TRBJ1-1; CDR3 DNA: TGTGCCTGGAGTGTACCAGGGTTTAGCACTGAAGCTTTCTTT; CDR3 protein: CAWSVPGFSTEAFF
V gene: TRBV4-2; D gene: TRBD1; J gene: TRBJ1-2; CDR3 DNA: TGTGCCAGCAGCCAAGGAGGACAGGGAGGCTACGGCTACACCTTC; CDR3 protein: CASSQGGQGGYGYTF
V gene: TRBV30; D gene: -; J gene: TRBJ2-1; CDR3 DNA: TGTGCCTGGAGTGGGTGGAGCTCCTACAATGAGCAGTTCTTC; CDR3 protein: CAWSGWSSYNEQFF
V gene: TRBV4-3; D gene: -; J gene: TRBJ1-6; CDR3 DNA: TGCGCCAGCAGCCAAGAATTGGGGGGCGGGGGTTCACCCCTCCACTTT; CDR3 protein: CASSQELGGGGSPLHF